The 15 T cell receptor beta chains reported below all come from one sample, sequenced in a study of response to subunit inactivated influenza vaccine. MiXCR was run by TCRdb on the RT-PCR reads, yielding one entry per CDR3 protein. The sample records some 540,000 distinct CDR3 sequences, around a quarter being singletons. The same data also went into a second study, on T cells expressing NK-cell markers. Per that study: For TCR beta, cDNA was produced by 5'RACE template switching with UMIs.

This material consisted of CD4+ T cells sorted from PBMCs, taken about 11 days after vaccination. These receptors were collected from a man aged 50-60 years who received an inactivated influenza vaccine.

This clonotype was found a few times. The chain combines TRBV9 with TRBJ1-1; D may be TRBD1 (5 bases). The CDR3 consists of 15 residues. Trimming took off 0 bases at V and 1 base at J, with 10 bases between the two ends. Germline V gene data show CDR1 as SGDLS and CDR2 as YYNGEE. The CDR3 here is CASSVGPGQNTEAFF. The CDR3 nucleotides read TGTGCCAGCAGCGTAGGGCCAGGGCAGAACACTGAAGCTTTCTTT.

The chain employs TRBV20-1 and TRBJ1-1, with D tentatively TRBD1 (5 bases). The germline V gene has CDR1 DFQATT and CDR2 SNEGSKA (reference sequence). With 2 bases removed from V and 2 bases from J, the gap between germline ends came to 12 bases. CDR3 length equals 14 residues. CDR3 DNA sequence: TGCAGTGCTAGACCAGGGAATTCCAACACTGAAGCTTTCTTT. It specifies CSARPGNSNTEAFF.

The chain recombines TRBV7-9 with TRBJ1-2; tentative D call: TRBD1 (5 bases). The CDR3 is made up of 12 amino acids. Germline assignment: CDR1 SEHNR and CDR2 FQNEAQ (reference sequence). V lost 10 bases and J 6 bases, leaving 15 bases between the germline ends. As DNA, the CDR3 is TGTGCCACAACGGGACGGAAGAATGGCTACACCTTC. Amino acid sequence: CATTGRKNGYTF.

The rearrangement joins TRBV5-6 to TRBJ1-1; no clear D gene. CDR3 length: 14 residues. Germline values: CDR1 SGHDT, CDR2 YYEEEE. The V end lost 0 bases, the J end lost 5 bases, and 11 bases lay between the germline ends. CDR3 protein: CASSLEVKRTEAFF. Here the CDR3 DNA reads TGTGCCAGCAGCTTGGAGGTGAAGAGAACTGAAGCTTTCTTT.

This clonotype appeared a few times. The chain uses TRBV28 and TRBJ1-2, with D perhaps matching TRBD1 (6 bases). The CDR3 is 13 residues long. V dropped 3 bases and J dropped 8 bases, with 13 bases sitting between them. CDR1 MDHEN and CDR2 SYDVKM come from the germline V gene. CDR3 in amino acids: CASSFQGGRGYTF. Written as DNA, the CDR3 is TGTGCCAGCAGTTTTCAAGGGGGAAGAGGCTACACCTTC.

This clonotype occurred many times. The rearrangement joins TRBV27 to TRBJ2-1, with D perhaps TRBD2 (6 bases). The V end was cut by 8 bases, the J end by 9 bases, with 23 bases between. The CDR3 is 15 residues long. CDR1 and CDR2 from the germline V gene are MNHEY and SMNVEV (reference sequence). This CDR3 reads CASADTDRRAGEQFF. The CDR3 DNA reads TGTGCCAGCGCCGATACCGATAGGAGGGCCGGTGAGCAGTTCTTC.

This clonotype was observed at least ten times. This sequence joins TRBV12-3 or TRBV12-4 and TRBJ2-7; 8 bases match TRBD2. The V segment lost 6 bases and the J segment 5 bases; nucleotides outside the gene matches: 12. The CDR3 is made up of 15 amino acids. CDR3 sequence (DNA): TGTGCCAGCAGCCTTAGCGGGGCACCGCTCGACGAGCAGTACTTC. This sequence encodes CASSLSGAPLDEQYF.

V usage is TRBV10-3 and J usage is TRBJ2-6, with D hard to call. V lost 0 bases, J lost 1 base, and 10 bases lay in between. Per germline, CDR1 ENHRY and CDR2 SYGVKD. This CDR3 has 17 residues. CDR3 sequence reads: CAISESTWASGANVLTF. CDR3 sequence (DNA): TGTGCCATCAGTGAGTCGACGTGGGCTTCTGGGGCCAACGTCCTGACTTTC.

The rearrangement links TRBV6-1 to TRBJ2-3, with D possibly being TRBD1 (5 bases). CDR1 is MNHNS and CDR2 is SASEGT in the germline V gene. V was cut by 6 bases and J by 2 bases, with 12 bases left in between. This CDR3 has 14 amino acids. The CDR3 DNA is TGTGCCAGCAGCCGGACATACCTCACAGATACGCAGTATTTT. Encoded protein: CASSRTYLTDTQYF.

This clonotype was detected a few times. The chain links TRBV20-1 to TRBJ1-5; D not certain. V shed 0 bases and J shed 1 base, with 22 bases lying between them. In germline, CDR1 is DFQATT, CDR2 SNEGSKA (reference sequence). This CDR3 spans 19 amino acids. The DNA for the CDR3 is TGCAGTGCTAGAGATCAGCGCTATAGACCGATTGAGAGCAATCAGCCCCAGCATTTT. Amino acid sequence: CSARDQRYRPIESNQPQHF.

The genes are TRBV6-1 and TRBJ2-7; D uncertain. The CDR3 totals 14 residues. CDR1 and CDR2 (germline): MNHNS, SASEGT. The V and J ends lost 5 bases and 2 bases respectively, with 13 bases between them. DNA of the CDR3: TGTGCCAGCAGTCCCCTCGGGTCCGCCTACGAGCAGTACTTC. Its protein product is CASSPLGSAYEQYF.

This chain connects TRBV27 to TRBJ2-7; D is unresolved. This CDR3 has 16 residues. V lost 4 bases and J lost 5, with 21 bases in between. Looked up from germline, CDR1 is MNHEY and CDR2 is SMNVEV (reference sequence). CDR3 DNA: TGTGCCAGCAGTTCCATACCCCCGACGGGCGGAGACGAGCAGTACTTC. Translated: CASSSIPPTGGDEQYF.

This clonotype was found a few times. The chain combines TRBV20-1 with TRBJ1-5, with a possible D match to TRBD1 (5 bases). The V end lost 3 bases, the J end lost 0 bases, and 6 bases lay between the germline ends. Germline CDR1 and CDR2: DFQATT and SNEGSKA (reference sequence). This CDR3 comprises 13 residues. This CDR3 is CSASRDSNQPQHF. CDR3 DNA sequence: TGCAGTGCTAGCAGGGATAGCAATCAGCCCCAGCATTTT.

This chain connects TRBV5-1 to TRBJ2-7, with D unclear. Germline V lookup: CDR1 SGHRS, CDR2 YFSETQ. There are 13 residues in the CDR3. V was pared by 0 bases and J by 3 bases, with 7 bases between. CDR3 nucleotides: TGCGCCAGCAGCTTGGCAGAAAACTACGAGCAGTACTTC. Protein product: CASSLAENYEQYF.

This clonotype was seen ten or more times. V usage is TRBV11-2 and J usage is TRBJ2-3; 10 bases align to TRBD2. V lost 1 base and J lost 1; bases outside the gene matches: 8. The CDR3 runs to 18 residues. The germline V gene has CDR1 SGHAT and CDR2 FQNNGV. CDR3 protein: CASSLVSSGRAGTDTQYF. For the CDR3, the DNA is TGTGCCAGCAGCTTAGTTTCCAGCGGGAGGGCCGGCACAGATACGCAGTATTTT. The whole variable domain, remainder taken from reference TRBV11-2 and TRBJ2-3, is EAGVAQSPRYKIIEKRQSVAFWCNPISGHATLYWYQQILGQGPKLLIQFQNNGVVDDSQLPKDRFSAERLKGVDSTLKIQPAKLEDSAVYLCASSLVSSGRAGTDTQYFGPGTRLTVL.